These T cell receptor beta chains were read from a single sample in a study of blood T cell repertoires in COVID-19. Method: immunoSEQ multiplex PCR; TCRdb's copy keeps in-frame clones and lacks some. The data hold some 150,000 clones, with roughly 86% observed a single time. Sequencing used peripheral blood. Receptors were obtained from an elderly woman in a cohort sampled during active or convalescent COVID-19. CDR3s leave out the opening cysteine and the closing phenylalanine or tryptophan. The order of the fields is CDR3 protein, J gene, CDR3 length, V gene.

ASSVNRVDYGYT	TRBJ1-2	12	TRBV9
ASSLADRASTDTQY	TRBJ2-3	14	TRBV7-8
ATSDGTNNEQF	TRBJ2-1	11	TRBV24-1
ASSLARTGEKLF	TRBJ1-4	12	TRBV11-2
ASSLGYNYGYT	TRBJ1-2	11	TRBV7-2
ASSQGLGTGYGYT	TRBJ1-2	13	TRBV14
ATSRGMKDSQSSYNSPLH	TRBJ1-6	18	TRBV15
ASRSSRGYLDTEAF	TRBJ1-1	14	TRBV5-1
ASSQRGGTEAF	TRBJ1-1	11	TRBV23-1
ASSLTGGWGQPQH	TRBJ1-5	13	TRBV5-1
ASSPIEGGQPQH	TRBJ1-5	12	TRBV7-9
ASSSNTGGESF	TRBJ2-1	11	TRBV11-3
ASQTGRGQPQH	TRBJ1-5	11	TRBV19
ATSDLGLAGRTDTQY	TRBJ2-3	15	TRBV24-1
ASRLSGQDNSPLH	TRBJ1-6	13	TRBV5-8
ASSDDRRNTIY	TRBJ1-3	11	TRBV7-9
ASSLGQGSSPLH	TRBJ1-6	12	TRBV6-2/TRBV6-3
ASSSTGGSRFGYT	TRBJ1-2	13	TRBV6-2/TRBV6-3
ASSSGGTRIRNQPQH	TRBJ1-5	15	TRBV5-6
ASTLGGAGYT	TRBJ1-2	10	TRBV2
ASSPPGTLNTEAF	TRBJ1-1	13	TRBV18
ASRLAGRADTQY	TRBJ2-3	12	TRBV19
ASSLLGTVSYEQY	TRBJ2-7	13	TRBV11-2
ASSQESGGSSYEQY	TRBJ2-7	14	TRBV4-3
ASSVDRGRGGYT	TRBJ1-2	12	TRBV3-1/TRBV3-2
ASSESLAGVLETQY	TRBJ2-5	14	TRBV10-1
ASSFRQGGTYGYT	TRBJ1-2	13	TRBV5-6
ASSGFYGYT	TRBJ1-2	9	TRBV7-8
ASSQLRRSTGTDTQY	TRBJ2-3	15	TRBV3-1/TRBV3-2
ASSFEGTGELF	TRBJ2-2	11	TRBV5-5
ASGRGDGYT	TRBJ1-2	9	TRBV12-3/TRBV12-4
ASSTIAGGPNVEQF	TRBJ2-1	14	TRBV5-1
ASSPGLRRSNSNQPQH	TRBJ1-5	16	TRBV11-3
ASSQSLYEQY	TRBJ2-7	10	TRBV11-2
ASSPRGGDEQF	TRBJ2-1	11	TRBV18
SVSEGQRNSPLH	TRBJ1-6	12	TRBV29-1
ASSINLGSQKSYGYT	TRBJ1-2	15	TRBV6-2/TRBV6-3
ASSAQDAGRVNEQF	TRBJ2-1	14	TRBV5-4
ASSITGNTEAF	TRBJ1-1	11	TRBV18
ASSLQVSNQPQH	TRBJ1-5	12	TRBV6-5
ASGGRAQAHNEKLF	TRBJ1-4	14	TRBV5-1
ASSPGTGGDEQY	TRBJ2-7	12	TRBV6-2/TRBV6-3
AWRPQGSGNSPLH	TRBJ1-6	13	TRBV30
SASMTATEAF	TRBJ1-1	10	TRBV20-1
ASSPNSYEQY	TRBJ2-7	10	TRBV12-3/TRBV12-4
VTFRGSSGNTIY	TRBJ1-3	12	TRBV28
ASSITGVNYGYT	TRBJ1-2	12	TRBV19
ASSQGTGLLEKLF	TRBJ1-4	13	TRBV3-1/TRBV3-2
ASSTLVNEQF	TRBJ2-1	10	TRBV5-6
ASSPGGSVDTQY	TRBJ2-3	12	TRBV6-2/TRBV6-3